This T cell receptor (beta chain) was sequenced in a study of blood T cell repertoires in COVID-19. Study-level background: Specimens from acute and convalescent COVID-19 originated in the United States, Italy and Spain.

The repertoire was sequenced with immunoSEQ multiplex PCR; TCRdb's copy has only in-frame clones and lacks some. The data hold about 370,000 clones, with roughly nine tenths observed a single time. The junction had 5 bases not matched to a gene; V was cut back by 5 bases and J by 2 bases. The CDR3 extends over 14 amino acids. Germline CDR1 reads SGHAT; CDR2 reads FQNNGV. The sample taken for sequencing was PBMCs or T cells enriched from blood (not recorded which). The chain couples TRBV11-2 to TRBJ1-1; TRBD1 agrees at 7 bases. The receptor's source is a man aged 18 to 35 who had recovered from COVID-19. The CDR3 DNA reads as TGTGCCAGCAGCCCCGGGACAGTCAACACTGAAGCTTTCTTT. It specifies CASSPGTVNTEAFF. Filled out from reference TRBV11-2 and TRBJ1-1, the complete variable domain reads EAGVAQSPRYKIIEKRQSVAFWCNPISGHATLYWYQQILGQGPKLLIQFQNNGVVDDSQLPKDRFSAERLKGVDSTLKIQPAKLEDSAVYLCASSPGTVNTEAFFGQGTRLTVV.